The rows below give T cell receptor beta chains drawn from one sample of a study of T cell repertoires in cytomegalovirus infection. These TCRs are of unknown antigen specificity. TCRdb redid the calling of the reads with MiXCR, one entry per CDR3 protein. The data contain hundreds of thousands of distinct CDR3 sequences, about 31% of them singletons. This material consisted of cultured CD8+ T cells from PBMCs, taken from culture after CMV antigen stimulation. The receptor set was obtained from a human donor in good health (CMV status not recorded). Some clones in this sample may be carry-over from other donors' samples. CDR3s include the opening cysteine and the closing phenylalanine or tryptophan. The D gene is left open where the match is weak. Only some rows state a clone size, as once, few, many or a class for expanded clones.

CASSSTGGTFDTQYF	TGTGCCAGCAGCAGTACAGGGGGCACATTTGATACGCAGTATTTT	TRBJ2-3	TRBV7-9	TRBD1	few
CASSPTGLGNTEAFF	TGTGCCAGCAGCCCAACGGGACTCGGAAACACTGAAGCTTTCTTT	TRBJ1-1	TRBV5-4	NA	few
CASSPSSDREAFF	TGTGCCAGCAGTCCATCATCGGACAGGGAAGCTTTCTTT	TRBJ1-1	TRBV6-5	TRBD1	NA
CASSLGYISSANTEAFF	TGTGCCAGCAGCTTGGGCTACATCTCAAGTGCAAACACTGAAGCTTTCTTT	TRBJ1-1	TRBV5-4	NA	NA
CASSQATGYDTEAFF	TGTGCCAGCAGCCAGGCCACAGGGTATGACACTGAAGCTTTCTTT	TRBJ1-1	TRBV4-2	NA	NA
CASSDGRGQELSYNSPLHF	TGCGCCAGCAGCGATGGCAGGGGGCAAGAGCTCTCCTATAATTCACCCCTCCACTTT	TRBJ1-6	TRBV5-1	TRBD1	NA
CASSIRGLDTQYF	TGTGCCAGTAGTATCAGGGGGTTGGATACGCAGTATTTT	TRBJ2-3	TRBV19	TRBD1	NA
CASSDESGSYEQYF	TGTGCCAGCAGTGATGAATCGGGCTCCTACGAGCAGTACTTC	TRBJ2-7	TRBV4-2	NA	NA
CASSPGSSNYGYTF	TGTGCCAGCAGTCCGGGATCCTCCAACTATGGCTACACCTTC	TRBJ1-2	TRBV6-5	NA	NA
CASSVLDRVAASYNEQFF	TGTGCCAGCAGCGTCCTAGACAGGGTAGCGGCGTCCTACAATGAGCAGTTCTTC	TRBJ2-1	TRBV9	NA	NA
CASSPIETGRQTQYF	TGTGCCAGCAGTCCAATCGAGACAGGAAGGCAGACCCAGTACTTC	TRBJ2-5	TRBV6-8	NA	NA
CASSQEAGRWETQYF	TGCGCCAGCAGCCAAGAGGCAGGGAGGTGGGAGACCCAGTACTTC	TRBJ2-5	TRBV4-3	NA	NA
CASQARARNTEAFF	TGTGCCAGCCAAGCTCGGGCAAGGAACACTGAAGCTTTCTTT	TRBJ1-1	TRBV12-3/TRBV12-4	NA	few
CASREGGASGLSYNEQFF	TGTGCCAGCAGGGAAGGGGGGGCTAGCGGGCTCTCCTACAATGAGCAGTTCTTC	TRBJ2-1	TRBV6-6	TRBD2	NA
CASSSGRSPNYGYTF	TGTGCCAGCAGCTCTGGCAGGTCCCCTAACTATGGCTACACCTTC	TRBJ1-2	TRBV7-9	NA	few
CASGTWTQGEEGYTF	TGTGCCAGCGGCACCTGGACCCAGGGAGAAGAGGGCTACACCTTC	TRBJ1-2	TRBV7-6	NA	NA
CASSELGDLNYGYTF	TGTGCCAGCAGTGAATTAGGGGACCTTAACTATGGCTACACCTTC	TRBJ1-2	TRBV25-1	NA	few
CASSFLTGDWTEAFF	TGTGCCAGCAGTTTCCTGACAGGGGATTGGACTGAAGCTTTCTTT	TRBJ1-1	TRBV12-3/TRBV12-4	TRBD1	few
CSAIPTGTGIRGGDYTF	TGCAGTGCAATACCTACAGGGACAGGAATCCGCGGTGGGGACTACACCTTC	TRBJ1-2	TRBV20-1	TRBD1	NA
CASSPFATSGAAFSSTDTQYF	TGTGCCAGCAGCCCCTTCGCGACTAGCGGGGCGGCGTTTTCTAGCACAGATACGCAGTATTTT	TRBJ2-3	TRBV7-6	TRBD2	few
CASSPYNEKLFF	TGTGCCAGCAGCCCCTATAATGAAAAACTGTTTTTT	TRBJ1-4	TRBV12-3/TRBV12-4	NA	NA
CSARGDHIEGHLADTQYF	TGCAGTGCCCGAGGGGACCATATAGAGGGCCATCTCGCAGATACGCAGTATTTT	TRBJ2-3	TRBV20-1	NA	NA
CASTTARYGYTF	TGTGCCAGCACCACGGCCCGCTATGGCTACACCTTC	TRBJ1-2	TRBV6-1	NA	NA
CASSYSDRSETQYF	TGTGCCAGCAGTTACTCTGACAGGTCGGAGACCCAGTACTTC	TRBJ2-5	TRBV6-6	NA	NA
CATGQDMISEATEAFF	TGTGCCACCGGGCAGGACATGATCTCGGAGGCGACTGAAGCTTTCTTT	TRBJ1-1	TRBV15	NA	few
CASSLSRLAGNNQPQHF	TGTGCCAGCAGCTTAAGCCGGCTTGCAGGGAACAATCAGCCCCAGCATTTT	TRBJ1-5	TRBV7-8	NA	many
CSARDLEAGGLNEQFF	TGCAGTGCTAGAGATCTAGAGGCGGGGGGGCTGAATGAGCAGTTCTTC	TRBJ2-1	TRBV20-1	TRBD2	NA
CASSSLRGGPQETQYF	TGTGCCAGCAGCTCGCTAAGGGGGGGCCCACAAGAGACCCAGTACTTC	TRBJ2-5	TRBV11-2	NA	NA
CASSSRESNQPQHF	TGTGCCAGCAGCTCCCGGGAAAGCAATCAGCCCCAGCATTTT	TRBJ1-5	TRBV7-2	NA	many
CAISLGNEQYF	TGTGCCATCAGTTTGGGGAACGAGCAGTACTTC	TRBJ2-7	TRBV10-3	NA	once
CASRITGGANNEAFF	TGTGCCAGTAGGATCACCGGAGGTGCAAACAATGAAGCTTTCTTT	TRBJ1-1	TRBV19	NA	NA
CASSLEGGGARNEQFF	TGTGCCAGCAGCTTAGAAGGCGGGGGGGCAAGAAATGAGCAGTTCTTC	TRBJ2-1	TRBV7-8	TRBD2	few
CASSQGVVGNEQFF	TGCGCCAGCAGCCAAGGCGTTGTAGGCAATGAGCAGTTCTTC	TRBJ2-1	TRBV4-1	NA	NA
CASSTRGGRERFYGYTF	TGTGCCAGCAGCACGAGGGGGGGGCGAGAGCGATTTTATGGCTACACCTTC	TRBJ1-2	TRBV6-5	NA	NA
CATRSDRGGYGYTF	TGTGCCACCCGATCGGACAGGGGAGGCTATGGCTACACCTTC	TRBJ1-2	TRBV7-6	TRBD1	few
CASIGGAPETQYF	TGTGCCAGCATTGGGGGGGCACCGGAGACCCAGTACTTC	TRBJ2-5	TRBV27	NA	NA
CASSPDQGLVETQYF	TGTGCCAGCAGTCCCGACCAAGGCTTGGTGGAGACCCAGTACTTC	TRBJ2-5	TRBV12-3/TRBV12-4	NA	many
CATSDGAGTDTQYF	TGTGCCACCAGTGATGGAGCGGGCACAGATACGCAGTATTTT	TRBJ2-3	TRBV24-1	NA	NA
CASSVDATGNQPQHF	TGTGCCAGCAGCGTAGACGCGACAGGGAATCAGCCCCAGCATTTT	TRBJ1-5	TRBV9	TRBD1	NA